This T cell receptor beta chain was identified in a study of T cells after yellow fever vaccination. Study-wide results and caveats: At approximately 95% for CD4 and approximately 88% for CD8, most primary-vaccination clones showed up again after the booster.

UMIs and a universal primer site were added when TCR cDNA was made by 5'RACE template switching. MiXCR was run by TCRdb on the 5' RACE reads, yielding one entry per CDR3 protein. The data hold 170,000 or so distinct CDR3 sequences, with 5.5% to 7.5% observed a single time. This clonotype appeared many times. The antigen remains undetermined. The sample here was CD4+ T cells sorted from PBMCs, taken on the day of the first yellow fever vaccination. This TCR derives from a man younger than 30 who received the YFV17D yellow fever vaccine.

The CDR3 region has the DNA TGTGCCACCAGCAGAGAGGGGACGGAGCTGTTTTTT. This codes for CATSREGTELFF. The chain employs TRBV15 and TRBJ2-2; the D call may be TRBD1 or TRBD2 (5 bases each). The CDR3 is 12 amino acids. Deletions cut 0 bases from V and 10 bases from J, with 6 bases between. Germline V gene lookup returns CDR1 LNHNV and CDR2 YYDKDF (reference sequence).